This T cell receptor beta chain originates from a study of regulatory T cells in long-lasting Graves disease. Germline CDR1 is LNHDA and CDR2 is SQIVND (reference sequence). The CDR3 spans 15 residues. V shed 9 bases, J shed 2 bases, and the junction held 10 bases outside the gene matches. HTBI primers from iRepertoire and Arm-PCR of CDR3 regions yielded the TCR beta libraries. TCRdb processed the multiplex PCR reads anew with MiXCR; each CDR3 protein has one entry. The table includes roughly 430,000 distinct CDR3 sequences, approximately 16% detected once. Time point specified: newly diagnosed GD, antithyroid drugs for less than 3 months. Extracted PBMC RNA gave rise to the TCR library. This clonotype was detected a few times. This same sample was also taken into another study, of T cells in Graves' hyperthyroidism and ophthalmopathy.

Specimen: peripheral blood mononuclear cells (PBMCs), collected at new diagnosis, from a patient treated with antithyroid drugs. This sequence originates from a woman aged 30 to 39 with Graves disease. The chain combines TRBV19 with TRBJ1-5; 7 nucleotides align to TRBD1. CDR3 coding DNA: TGTGCCAGCAAGACAGGGAGGCTCCGCAATCAGCCCCAGCATTTT. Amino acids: CASKTGRLRNQPQHF. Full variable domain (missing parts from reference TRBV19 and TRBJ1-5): DGGITQSPKYLFRKEGQNVTLSCEQNLNHDAMYWYRQDPGQGLRLIYYSQIVNDFQKGDIAEGYSVSREKKESFPLTVTSAQKNPTAFYLCASKTGRLRNQPQHFGDGTRLSIL.